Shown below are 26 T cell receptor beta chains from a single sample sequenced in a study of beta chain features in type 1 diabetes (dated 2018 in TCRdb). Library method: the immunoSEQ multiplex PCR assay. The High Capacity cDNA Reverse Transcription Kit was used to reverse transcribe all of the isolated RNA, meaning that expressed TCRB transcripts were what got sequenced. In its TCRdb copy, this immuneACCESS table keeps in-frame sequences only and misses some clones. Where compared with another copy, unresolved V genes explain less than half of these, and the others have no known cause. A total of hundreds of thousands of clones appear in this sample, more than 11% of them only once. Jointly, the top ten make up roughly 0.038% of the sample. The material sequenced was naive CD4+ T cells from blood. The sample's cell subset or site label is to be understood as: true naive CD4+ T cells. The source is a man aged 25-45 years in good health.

CDR3 in amino acids: CASSPNSQETQYF. DNA for the CDR3: TGTGCCAGCTCACCGAACAGCCAAGAGACCCAGTACTTC. The chain links TRBV18 to TRBJ2-5; no definite D call. The germline V gene encodes CDR1 KGHSH and CDR2 LQKENI. The CDR3 has 13 amino acids. Trimming took 3 bases from V and 1 from J, leaving 6 bases between them.

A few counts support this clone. This CDR3 reads CATRPRELDSLVTGELFF. Here the CDR3 DNA reads TGTGCCACCCGGCCGCGGGAATTGGACAGCCTCGTCACCGGGGAGCTGTTTTTT. The chain couples TRBV10-3 to TRBJ2-2, with D perhaps matching TRBD1 or TRBD2 (6 bases each). V lost 10 bases to trimming and J lost 4 bases, with 28 bases between them. The CDR3 consists of 18 residues. Germline-derived CDR1 and CDR2 are ENHRY and SYGVKD.

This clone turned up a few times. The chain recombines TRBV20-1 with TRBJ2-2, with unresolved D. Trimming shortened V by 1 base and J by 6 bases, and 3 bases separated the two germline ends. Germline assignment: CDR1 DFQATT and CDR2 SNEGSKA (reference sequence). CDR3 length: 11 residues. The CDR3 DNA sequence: TGCAGTGCTAGAGGCGCCGGGGAGCTGTTTTTT. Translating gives CSARGAGELFF.

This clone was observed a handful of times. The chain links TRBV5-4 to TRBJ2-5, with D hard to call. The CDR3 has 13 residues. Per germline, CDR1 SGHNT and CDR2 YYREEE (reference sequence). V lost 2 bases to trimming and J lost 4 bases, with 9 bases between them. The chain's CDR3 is CASSFIQRETQYF. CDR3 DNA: TGTGCCAGCAGCTTTATCCAGCGAGAGACCCAGTACTTC.

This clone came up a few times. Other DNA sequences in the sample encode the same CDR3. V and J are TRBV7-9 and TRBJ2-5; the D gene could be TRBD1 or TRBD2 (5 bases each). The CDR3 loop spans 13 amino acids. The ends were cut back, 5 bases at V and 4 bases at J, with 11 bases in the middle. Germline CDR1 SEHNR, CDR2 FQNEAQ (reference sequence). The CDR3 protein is CASSPGTGETQYF. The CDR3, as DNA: TGTGCCAGCAGCCCTGGGACGGGAGAGACCCAGTACTTC.

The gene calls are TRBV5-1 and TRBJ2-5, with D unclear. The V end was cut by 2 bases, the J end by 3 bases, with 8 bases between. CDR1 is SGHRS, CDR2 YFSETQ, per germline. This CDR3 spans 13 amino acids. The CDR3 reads CASSFPGEETQYF. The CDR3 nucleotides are TGCGCCAGCAGCTTCCCCGGCGAAGAGACCCAGTACTTC. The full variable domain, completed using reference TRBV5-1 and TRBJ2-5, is KAGVTQTPRYLIKTRGQQVTLSCSPISGHRSVSWYQQTPGQGLQFLFEYFSETQRNKGNFPGRFSGRQFSNSRSEMNVSTLELGDSALYLCASSFPGEETQYFGPGTRLLVL.

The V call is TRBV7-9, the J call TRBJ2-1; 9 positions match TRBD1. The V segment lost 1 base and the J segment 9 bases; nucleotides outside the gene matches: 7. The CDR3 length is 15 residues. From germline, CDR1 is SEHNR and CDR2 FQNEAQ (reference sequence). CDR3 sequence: CASSLGDRDFGEQFF. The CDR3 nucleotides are TGTGCCAGCAGCTTAGGGGACAGGGACTTTGGTGAGCAGTTCTTC.

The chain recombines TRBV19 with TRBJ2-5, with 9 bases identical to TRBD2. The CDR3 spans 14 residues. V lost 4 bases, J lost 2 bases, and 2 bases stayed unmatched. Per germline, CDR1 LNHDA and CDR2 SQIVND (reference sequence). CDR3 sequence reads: CASSTLAGQETQYF. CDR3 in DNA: TGTGCCAGTAGTACGCTAGCGGGACAAGAGACCCAGTACTTC.

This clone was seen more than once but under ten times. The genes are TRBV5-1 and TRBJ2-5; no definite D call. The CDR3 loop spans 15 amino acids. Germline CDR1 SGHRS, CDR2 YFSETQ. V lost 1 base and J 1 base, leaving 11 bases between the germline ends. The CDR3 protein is CASSLKSTAQETQYF. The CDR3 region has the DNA TGCGCCAGCAGCTTGAAGTCAACAGCCCAAGAGACCCAGTACTTC.

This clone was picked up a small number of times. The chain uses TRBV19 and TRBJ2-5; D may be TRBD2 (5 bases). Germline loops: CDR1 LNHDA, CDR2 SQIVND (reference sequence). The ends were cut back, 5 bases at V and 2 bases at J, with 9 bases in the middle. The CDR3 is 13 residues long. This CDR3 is CASSPGGQETQYF. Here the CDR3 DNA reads TGTGCCAGTAGTCCCGGCGGGCAAGAGACCCAGTACTTC.

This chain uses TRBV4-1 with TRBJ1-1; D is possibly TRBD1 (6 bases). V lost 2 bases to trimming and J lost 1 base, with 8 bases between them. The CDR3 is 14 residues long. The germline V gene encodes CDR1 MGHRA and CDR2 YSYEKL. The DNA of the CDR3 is TGCGCCAGCAGCCAACAGGGGAGGAACACTGAAGCTTTCTTT. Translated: CASSQQGRNTEAFF.

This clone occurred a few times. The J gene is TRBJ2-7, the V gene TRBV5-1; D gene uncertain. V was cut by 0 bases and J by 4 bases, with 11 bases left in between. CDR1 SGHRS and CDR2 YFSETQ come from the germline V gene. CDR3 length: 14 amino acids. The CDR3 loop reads CASSLEGLGYEQYF. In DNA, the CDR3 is TGCGCCAGCAGCTTGGAGGGCCTCGGGTACGAGCAGTACTTC.

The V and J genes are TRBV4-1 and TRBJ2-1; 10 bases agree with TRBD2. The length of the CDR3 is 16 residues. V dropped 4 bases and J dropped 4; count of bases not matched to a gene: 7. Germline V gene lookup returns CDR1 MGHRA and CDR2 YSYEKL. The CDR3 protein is CASSRTLAGAYNEQFF. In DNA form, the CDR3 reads TGCGCCAGCAGCCGAACTCTAGCGGGAGCTTACAATGAGCAGTTCTTC.

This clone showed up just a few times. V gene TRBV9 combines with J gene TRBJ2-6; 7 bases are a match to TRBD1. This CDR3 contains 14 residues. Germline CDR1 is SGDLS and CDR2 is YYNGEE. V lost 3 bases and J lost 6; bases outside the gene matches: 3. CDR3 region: CASSARGSANVLTF. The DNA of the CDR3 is TGTGCCAGCAGCGCCAGGGGGTCGGCCAACGTCCTGACTTTC.

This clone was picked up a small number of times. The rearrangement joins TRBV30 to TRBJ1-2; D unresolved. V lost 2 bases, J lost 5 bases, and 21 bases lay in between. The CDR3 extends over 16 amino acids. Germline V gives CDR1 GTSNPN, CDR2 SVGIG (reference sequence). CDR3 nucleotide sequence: TGTGCCTGGAGTTTACGTCGTAAAAGTCCGGAGTATGGCTACACCTTC. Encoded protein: CAWSLRRKSPEYGYTF.

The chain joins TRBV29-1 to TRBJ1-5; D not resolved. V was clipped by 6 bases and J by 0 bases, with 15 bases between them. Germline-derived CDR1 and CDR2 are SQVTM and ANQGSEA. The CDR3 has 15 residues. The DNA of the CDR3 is TGCAGCGTGGCCCAAGGGTCAGATAGCAATCAGCCCCAGCATTTT. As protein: CSVAQGSDSNQPQHF.

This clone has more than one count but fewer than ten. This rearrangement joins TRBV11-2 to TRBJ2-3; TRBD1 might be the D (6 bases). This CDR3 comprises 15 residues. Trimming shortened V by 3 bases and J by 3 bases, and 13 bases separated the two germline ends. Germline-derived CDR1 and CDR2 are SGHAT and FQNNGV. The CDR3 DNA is TGTGCCAGCAGCTTCACAGGGATCGGAACAGATACGCAGTATTTT. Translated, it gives CASSFTGIGTDTQYF. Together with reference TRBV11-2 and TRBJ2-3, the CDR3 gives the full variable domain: EAGVAQSPRYKIIEKRQSVAFWCNPISGHATLYWYQQILGQGPKLLIQFQNNGVVDDSQLPKDRFSAERLKGVDSTLKIQPAKLEDSAVYLCASSFTGIGTDTQYFGPGTRLTVL.

CDR3 sequence (DNA): TGTGCCAGCAGCAAAACCGGGATTGAAGCTTTCTTT. Residues: CASSKTGIEAFF. V usage is TRBV7-9 and J usage is TRBJ1-1; unclear D gene. This CDR3 has 12 residues. Germline assignment: CDR1 SEHNR and CDR2 FQNEAQ (reference sequence). V dropped 5 bases and J dropped 7 bases, with 11 bases sitting between them.

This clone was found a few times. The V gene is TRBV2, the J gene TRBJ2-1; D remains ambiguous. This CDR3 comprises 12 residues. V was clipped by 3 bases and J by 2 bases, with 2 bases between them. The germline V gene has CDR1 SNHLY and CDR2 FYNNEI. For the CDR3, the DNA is TGTGCCAGCAGTGATGCCTACAATGAGCAGTTCTTC. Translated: CASSDAYNEQFF.

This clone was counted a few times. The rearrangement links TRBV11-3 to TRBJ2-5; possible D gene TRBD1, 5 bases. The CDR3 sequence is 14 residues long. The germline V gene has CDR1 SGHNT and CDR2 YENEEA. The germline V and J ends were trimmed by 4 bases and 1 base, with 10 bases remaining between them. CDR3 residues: CASSSRVGQETQYF. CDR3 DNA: TGTGCCAGCAGCTCCAGGGTTGGCCAAGAGACCCAGTACTTC.

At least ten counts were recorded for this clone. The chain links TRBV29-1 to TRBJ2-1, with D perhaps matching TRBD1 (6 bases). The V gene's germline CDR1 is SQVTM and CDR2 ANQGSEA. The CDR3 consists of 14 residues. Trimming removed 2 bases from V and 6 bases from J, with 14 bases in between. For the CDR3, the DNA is TGCAGCGTTGAACTCGCTACAGGGTTCAATGAGCAGTTCTTC. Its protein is CSVELATGFNEQFF.

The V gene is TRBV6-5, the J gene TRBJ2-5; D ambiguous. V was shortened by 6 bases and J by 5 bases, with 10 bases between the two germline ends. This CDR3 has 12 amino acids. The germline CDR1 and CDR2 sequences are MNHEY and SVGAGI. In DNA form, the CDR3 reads TGTGCCAGCAGCCAAAAACGGGAGACCCAGTACTTC. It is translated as CASSQKRETQYF.

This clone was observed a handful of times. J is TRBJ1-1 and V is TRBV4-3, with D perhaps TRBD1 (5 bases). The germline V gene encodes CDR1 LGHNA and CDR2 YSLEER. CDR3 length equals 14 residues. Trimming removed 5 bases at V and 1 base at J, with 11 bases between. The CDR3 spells CASSNRQRNTEAFF. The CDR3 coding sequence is TGCGCCAGCAGCAACCGACAGAGGAACACTGAAGCTTTCTTT.

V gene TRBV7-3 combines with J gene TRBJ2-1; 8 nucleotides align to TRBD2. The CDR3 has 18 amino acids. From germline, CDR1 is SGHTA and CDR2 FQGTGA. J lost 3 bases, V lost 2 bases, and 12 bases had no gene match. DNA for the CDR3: TGTGCCAGCAGCTTATGGAGACCCGGGACTAGGCTCTACAATGAGCAGTTCTTC. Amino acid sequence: CASSLWRPGTRLYNEQFF.

CDR3 loop: CASSQGPNYNSPLHF. The CDR3 DNA reads as TGCGCCAGCAGCCAAGGTCCAAACTATAATTCACCCCTCCACTTT. This chain connects TRBV4-1 to TRBJ1-6; no clear D gene. Germline values: CDR1 MGHRA, CDR2 YSYEKL. Trimming took off 1 base at V and 3 bases at J, with 7 bases between the two ends. CDR3 size: 15 residues.

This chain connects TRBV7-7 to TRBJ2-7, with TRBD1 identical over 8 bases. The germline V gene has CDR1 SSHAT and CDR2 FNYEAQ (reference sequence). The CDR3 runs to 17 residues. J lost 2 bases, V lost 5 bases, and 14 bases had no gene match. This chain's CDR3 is CASSRPLMDRAAYEQYF. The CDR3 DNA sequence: TGTGCCAGCAGCCGACCCTTAATGGACAGGGCCGCCTACGAGCAGTACTTC.